This entry features one T cell receptor beta chain sequence. The V gene's germline CDR1 is MNHEY and CDR2 SVGEGT. Deletions cut 4 bases from V and 9 bases from J, with 13 bases between. The CDR3 sequence is 13 residues long. Repertoires were generated with immunoSEQ multiplex PCR, while TCRdb's copy carries only in-frame clones and drops some. The table includes about 140,000 clones, around 86% detected once. The data were obtained in a study of blood T cell repertoires in COVID-19. Overall study context: Spain, Italy and the United States supplied samples that represented acute and convalescent COVID-19. PBMCs, B-cell-depleted T cells, or T cells were the source of the cDNA or gDNA that made up the material.

J is TRBJ1-5 and V is TRBV6-2 or TRBV6-3; D gene ambiguous. Sequenced: peripheral blood. This sequence was found in a human donor in a cohort sampled during active COVID-19. The CDR3 region has the DNA TGTGCCAGCAGTTCTGGGCTGCAAGGGCCCCAGCATTTT. Its protein is CASSSGLQGPQHF.